In this sample, the clone carrying this T cell receptor beta chain turned up many times. Its antigen remains unidentified. This record comes from a study of T-cell reconstitution after alpha-beta-depleted transplantation in children. The V end lost 5 bases, the J end lost 9 bases, and 8 bases lay between the germline ends. This CDR3 has 11 residues. Germline V gene sequence: CDR1 MRHNA, CDR2 SNTAGT. Study-wide results and limits: By one year post-transplant, T-cell counts and diversity largely arose from T cells that were newly produced. As was reported, about two months after transplant, alpha-beta T cells came from several hundred expanded graft clones. The study traced high day-60 TCRbeta diversity in some patients to surviving recipient T cells and thymic progenitors.

Library preparation (for TCRbeta) was performed with unique molecular identifiers. TCRdb re-derived calls from the PCR reads in MiXCR, one entry per CDR3 protein. The sample lists about 200,000 distinct CDR3 sequences, approximately 6.9% occurring once. The sample here was PBMCs, taken before TCRalphabeta/CD19-depleted stem cell transplant. The chain recombines TRBV6-4 with TRBJ2-1, with D tentatively TRBD2 (5 bases). The source is a boy aged 2 to 10 with acute lymphoblastic leukemia, due to receive a stem cell transplant. Here the CDR3 DNA reads TGTGCCAGCAGTCAAGAGGGTGAGCAGTTCTTC. Its translation is CASSQEGEQFF.